The T cell receptor (beta chain) under discussion was sequenced for a study of radiotherapy plus CTLA-4 blockade in lung cancer. Study background: Patients showed objective responses in 15% to 20% of cases, and disease control was achieved by 30% to 35%.

Patients had chemo-refractory metastatic non-small-cell lung cancer and received focal radiation plus CTLA-4 blockade that used ipilimumab. V lost 6 bases and J 5 bases, leaving 7 bases between the germline ends. The germline V gene encodes CDR1 MDHEN and CDR2 SYDVKM. The CDR3 is 11 amino acids. Here immunoSEQ multiplex PCR was the method, and the copy in TCRdb shows in-frame clones only, minus some. The sample records more than 95,000 clones, roughly 79% being singletons. General observations from the study: Early blood T cell clone dynamics, with interferon-beta, were reported to best predict response. Clones of tumor-derived TCRs expanded in blood after radiotherapy plus ipilimumab.

This clone occurred once. As yet, its antigen is unknown. The source of this sequence is a human donor with non-small cell lung cancer who had a partial response to radiotherapy plus ipilimumab. Some clones in this sample may be carry-over from other donors' samples. The J gene is TRBJ2-5, the V gene TRBV28; D not resolved. The sequenced sample was peripheral blood, obtained from a patient treated with radiotherapy plus ipilimumab. The CDR3 DNA is TGTGCCAGCAGCCGTCGGGAGACCCAGTACTTC. This sequence encodes CASSRRETQYF.